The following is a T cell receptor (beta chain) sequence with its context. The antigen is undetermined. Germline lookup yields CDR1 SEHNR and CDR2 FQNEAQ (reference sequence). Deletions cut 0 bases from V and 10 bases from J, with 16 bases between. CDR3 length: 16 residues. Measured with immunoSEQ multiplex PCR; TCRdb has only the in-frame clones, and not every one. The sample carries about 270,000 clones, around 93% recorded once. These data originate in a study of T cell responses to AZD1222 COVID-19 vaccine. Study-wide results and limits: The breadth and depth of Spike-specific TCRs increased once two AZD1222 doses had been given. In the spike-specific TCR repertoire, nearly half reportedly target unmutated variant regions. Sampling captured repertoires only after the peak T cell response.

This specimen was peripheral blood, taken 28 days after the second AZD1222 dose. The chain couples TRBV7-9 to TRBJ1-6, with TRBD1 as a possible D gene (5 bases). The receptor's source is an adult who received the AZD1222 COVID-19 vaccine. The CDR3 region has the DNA TGTGCCAGCAGCTTAGCCTCGGGACCCGCCGCCTCACCCCTCCACTTT. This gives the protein CASSLASGPAASPLHF.